The 23 T cell receptor beta chains reported below all come from one sample, sequenced in a study of T cell repertoires in cytomegalovirus infection. TCRdb re-called the reads with MiXCR, one entry per CDR3 protein. The sample carries 250,000 to 300,000 distinct CDR3 sequences, about 13% recorded once. The source material was PBMCs. The source is a human donor in good health (CMV status not recorded). Some clones in this sample may be carry-over from other donors' samples.

This clonotype has a count of ten or more. The rearrangement links TRBV7-9 to TRBJ1-2; 8 nucleotides agree with TRBD1. The ends lost 5 bases at V and 8 bases at J; junction bases unmatched: 10. CDR1 is SEHNR, CDR2 FQNEAQ, per germline (reference sequence). The CDR3 runs to 14 residues. For the CDR3, the DNA is TGTGCCAGCAGCCCAGGACAGGGTGCTTTCGGCTACACCTTC. Amino acid sequence: CASSPGQGAFGYTF.

The J gene is TRBJ2-1, the V gene TRBV29-1, with D possibly being TRBD2 (7 bases). This CDR3 has 16 residues. Germline V lookup: CDR1 SQVTM, CDR2 ANQGSEA. With 0 bases removed from V and 0 bases from J, the gap between germline ends came to 12 bases. DNA for the CDR3: TGCAGCGTTGAAGAGGGGGGGCCAAACTCCTACAATGAGCAGTTCTTC. Protein sequence: CSVEEGGPNSYNEQFF.

This clonotype was seen many times. CDR3 sequence (DNA): TGTGCCAGCAGCTTAGCAGACAGCGACTACTACGAGCAGTACTTC. It is translated as CASSLADSDYYEQYF. The rearrangement joins TRBV7-2 to TRBJ2-7; perhaps D is TRBD1 or TRBD2 (5 bases each). The V end was cut by 0 bases, the J end by 3 bases, with 12 bases between. The CDR3 is made up of 15 amino acids. Germline V CDR1 and CDR2: SGHTA, FQGNSA.

V is TRBV27 and J is TRBJ1-6; no firm D call. The germline V gene encodes CDR1 MNHEY and CDR2 SMNVEV (reference sequence). V lost 4 bases and J 8 bases, leaving 9 bases between the germline ends. The CDR3 is 13 residues long. CDR3 sequence: CASSSSGDSPLHF. The CDR3 DNA follows: TGTGCCAGCAGTTCCTCGGGAGATTCACCCCTCCACTTT.

This chain joins TRBV19 and TRBJ1-2; 8 nucleotides match TRBD1. Germline V gene sequence: CDR1 LNHDA, CDR2 SQIVND (reference sequence). V was pared by 8 bases and J by 3 bases, with 5 bases of the junction left unmatched. The CDR3 is 13 amino acids. The CDR3 nucleotides read TGTGCCAGTGGATGGACAGGGTACTATGGCTACACCTTC. It encodes CASGWTGYYGYTF. Supplemented by reference TRBV19 and TRBJ1-2, the full variable domain reads DGGITQSPKYLFRKEGQNVTLSCEQNLNHDAMYWYRQDPGQGLRLIYYSQIVNDFQKGDIAEGYSVSREKKESFPLTVTSAQKNPTAFYLCASGWTGYYGYTFGSGTRLTVV.

This clonotype was recorded at least ten times. The rearrangement links TRBV7-3 to TRBJ2-1; weak D call: TRBD2 (6 bases). The CDR3 length is 15 residues. The V gene's germline CDR1 is SGHTA and CDR2 FQGTGA. The V and J ends lost 4 bases and 4 bases respectively, with 14 bases between them. DNA for the CDR3: TGTGCCAGCAGCTCAATGGGGCGGGAATACAATGAGCAGTTCTTC. Translation: CASSSMGREYNEQFF.

This chain uses TRBV19 with TRBJ1-2; D is undetermined. CDR3 size: 13 residues. Germline V gene data show CDR1 as LNHDA and CDR2 as SQIVND (reference sequence). Trimming pared 4 bases from V and 5 bases from J, leaving 11 bases between. The CDR3 protein is CASSTSGRYGYTF. Here the CDR3 DNA reads TGTGCCAGTAGTACCTCCGGAAGATATGGCTACACCTTC.

This clonotype was counted only a few times. The chain links TRBV10-3 to TRBJ2-1; no definite D call. The germline CDR1 and CDR2 sequences are ENHRY and SYGVKD. The CDR3 sequence is 14 residues long. V shed 4 bases and J shed 2 bases, with 9 bases lying between them. CDR3 loop: CAISVEVAYNEQFF. The DNA for the CDR3 is TGTGCCATCAGTGTAGAGGTCGCCTACAATGAGCAGTTCTTC.

This clonotype was counted ten times or more. The chain couples TRBV7-8 to TRBJ2-3; D is possibly TRBD1 or TRBD2 (6 bases each). The germline V gene has CDR1 SGHVS and CDR2 FQNEAQ. V lost 5 bases, J lost 3 bases, and 21 bases lay in between. This CDR3 has 17 amino acids. CDR3: CASSESPTRRGTDTQYF. DNA of the CDR3: TGTGCCAGCAGCGAATCCCCGACTAGGAGGGGGACAGATACGCAGTATTTT.

In this sample, this clonotype turned up many times. The rearrangement joins TRBV7-8 to TRBJ1-4; 9 nucleotides line up with TRBD1. V was clipped by 5 bases and J by 7 bases; unmatched bases: 5. The germline CDR1 and CDR2 sequences are SGHVS and FQNEAQ. The CDR3 loop spans 14 amino acids. CDR3 protein: CASSHRGLGEKLFF. DNA for the CDR3: TGTGCCAGCAGCCACAGGGGGCTGGGTGAAAAACTGTTTTTT.

This clonotype was detected only a few times. The V and J genes are TRBV6-6 and TRBJ2-5, with a weak D call TRBD1 (5 bases). V shed 0 bases and J shed 4 bases, with 9 bases lying between them. The CDR3 has 14 amino acids. CDR1 and CDR2 (germline): MNHNY, SVGAGI (reference sequence). The DNA for the CDR3 is TGTGCCAGCAGTTACTCGACAGTTGGAGAGACCCAGTACTTC. Its translation: CASSYSTVGETQYF.

With respect to this clonotype: With a much larger clone just one base away, this may be a read error. The chain employs TRBV11-2 and TRBJ2-7; TRBD2 matches 12 bases. Germline V gene lookup returns CDR1 SGHAT and CDR2 FQNNGV. The V gene end was trimmed by 5 bases and the J gene end by 1 base; junction bases not matched to a gene: 3. This CDR3 region has 15 residues. CDR3 region: CASSPTSGGSYEQYF. Written as DNA, the CDR3 is TGTGCCAGCAGCCCCACTAGCGGGGGGTCCTACGAGCAGTACTTC. Filled out from reference TRBV11-2 and TRBJ2-7, the complete variable domain reads EAGVAQSPRYKIIEKRQSVAFWCNPISGHATLYWYQQILGQGPKLLIQFQNNGVVDDSQLPKDRFSAERLKGVDSTLKIQPAKLEDSAVYLCASSPTSGGSYEQYFGPGTRLTVT.

In this sample, this clonotype turned up a few times. The chain recombines TRBV6-1 with TRBJ2-1; 12 positions match TRBD2. Trimming cost V 5 bases and J 7 bases; bases outside gene matches: 6. Germline-derived CDR1 and CDR2 are MNHNS and SASEGT. CDR3 length: 15 amino acids. Written as DNA, the CDR3 is TGTGCCAGCAGTCGGACTAGCGGGAATAGAAATGAGCAGTTCTTC. Its protein is CASSRTSGNRNEQFF.

This chain connects TRBV19 to TRBJ1-1; no firm D call. Trimming removed 3 bases at V and 4 bases at J, with 6 bases between. Germline loops: CDR1 LNHDA, CDR2 SQIVND (reference sequence). This CDR3 contains 12 residues. DNA for the CDR3: TGTGCCAGTAGTATCGATCTCACTGAAGCTTTCTTT. Translation: CASSIDLTEAFF.

This clonotype showed up many times. This sequence joins TRBV14 and TRBJ2-3; maybe TRBD2 (6 bases). The CDR3 covers 15 residues. V was shortened by 4 bases and J by 3 bases, with 14 bases between the two germline ends. The germline CDR1 and CDR2 sequences are SGHDN and FVKESK. CDR3 sequence (DNA): TGTGCCAGCAGCCCCATTCTAGCGAGGACAGATACGCAGTATTTT. This gives the protein CASSPILARTDTQYF.

The V call is TRBV29-1, the J call TRBJ2-1; D possibly uses TRBD1 or TRBD2 (6 bases each). The V gene lost 5 bases and the J gene lost 5 bases, with 16 bases spanning the gap. CDR3 length equals 14 residues. The V gene's germline CDR1 is SQVTM and CDR2 ANQGSEA. The CDR3 nucleotides are TGCAGCGTTAGGGGGGTCCACAGTCACAATGAGCAGTTCTTC. Translation: CSVRGVHSHNEQFF.

This sequence joins TRBV29-1 and TRBJ1-1; D is undetermined. Germline-derived CDR1 and CDR2 are SQVTM and ANQGSEA. The V and J ends lost 6 bases and 7 bases respectively, with 21 bases between them. The CDR3 covers 14 residues. This chain's CDR3 is CSVTPLRADFEAFF. The CDR3 DNA reads as TGCAGCGTCACACCCCTACGGGCAGACTTTGAAGCTTTCTTT.

This clonotype was counted at least ten times. V gene TRBV7-2 combines with J gene TRBJ1-2; D unclear. The CDR3 extends over 12 amino acids. Per germline, CDR1 SGHTA and CDR2 FQGNSA. V was clipped by 5 bases and J by 8 bases, with 12 bases between them. CDR3 amino acids: CASSPRSEGYTF. The CDR3 region has the DNA TGTGCCAGCAGCCCCCGCAGCGAGGGCTACACCTTC.

The rearrangement joins TRBV29-1 to TRBJ1-1, with a weak D call TRBD1 (5 bases). The CDR3 covers 13 residues. V shed 3 bases and J shed 7 bases, with 15 bases lying between them. The germline CDR1 and CDR2 sequences are SQVTM and ANQGSEA. The CDR3 DNA is TGCAGCGTTGATGGTGGGGCGGGGATTGAAGCTTTCTTT. The encoded protein is CSVDGGAGIEAFF. Full variable domain (outside the CDR3, taken from reference TRBV29-1 and TRBJ1-1): SAVISQKPSRDICQRGTSLTIQCQVDSQVTMMFWYRQQPGQSLTLIATANQGSEATYESGFVIDKFPISRPNLTFSTLTVSNMSPEDSSIYLCSVDGGAGIEAFFGQGTRLTVV.

This chain links TRBV7-6 with TRBJ1-4; TRBD1 aligns across 7 bases. V dropped 5 bases and J dropped 8; count of bases not matched to a gene: 14. CDR3 length: 16 amino acids. Germline V gene lookup returns CDR1 SGHVS and CDR2 FNYEAQ. The CDR3 DNA sequence: TGTGCCAGCAGCGCTAGCACCGCAGGGGGTGGCGAAAAACTGTTTTTT. This sequence encodes CASSASTAGGGEKLFF.

This clonotype was counted between two and nine times. The rearrangement uses TRBV6-2 or TRBV6-3 and TRBJ2-7; 14 positions match TRBD2. The CDR3 consists of 15 residues. With 1 base clipped from V and 6 bases from J, the junction kept 2 bases outside the gene matches. Germline CDR1 and CDR2: MNHEY and SVGEGT. CDR3 loop: CASSYFGTSGSEQYF. The CDR3 coding sequence is TGTGCCAGCAGTTACTTCGGGACTAGCGGGAGCGAGCAGTACTTC.

This clonotype appeared many times. The V gene is TRBV7-2, the J gene TRBJ1-4; D possibly corresponds to TRBD1 (5 bases). V shed 1 base and J shed 2 bases, with 5 bases lying between them. Germline V lookup: CDR1 SGHTA, CDR2 FQGNSA. The CDR3 consists of 14 residues. Written as DNA, the CDR3 is TGTGCCAGCAGCTTAGGACAGACTAATGAAAAACTGTTTTTT. Amino acids: CASSLGQTNEKLFF. Variable domain in full (rest from reference TRBV7-2 and TRBJ1-4): GAGVSQSPSNKVTEKGKDVELRCDPISGHTALYWYRQSLGQGLEFLIYFQGNSAPDKSGLPSDRFSAERTGGSVSTLTIQRTQQEDSAVYLCASSLGQTNEKLFFGSGTQLSVL.

This clonotype came up many times. This rearrangement joins TRBV7-8 to TRBJ2-3, with 8 nucleotides matching TRBD2. CDR1 and CDR2 from the germline V gene are SGHVS and FQNEAQ. With 5 bases clipped from V and 2 bases from J, the junction kept 6 bases outside the gene matches. This CDR3 contains 15 residues. CDR3 bases: TGTGCCAGCAGCCCTTTAGCGGGGTACACAGATACGCAGTATTTT. Translation gives CASSPLAGYTDTQYF.